The sequence of this T cell receptor (beta chain) was determined in a study of beta chain features in type 1 diabetes. Germline-derived CDR1 and CDR2 are MGHRA and YSYEKL. CDR3 length: 13 amino acids. The germline V and J ends were trimmed by 3 bases and 5 bases, with 11 bases remaining between them. This clone came up a few times. As yet, its antigen is unknown. General study results and limits: Comparison showed that naive, central memory and Treg TCRB repertoires appeared more similar among patients than among healthy donors. For type 1 diabetes patients, VDJ junctions showed fewer insertions and more deletions.

Isolated RNA was reverse transcribed in full, so expressed TCRB transcripts were sequenced. TCRdb keeps only in-frame clones here, not all; method: immunoSEQ multiplex PCR. This table has about 320,000 clones, about 14% appearing once. The J gene is TRBJ2-7, the V gene TRBV4-1; D tentatively fits TRBD1 or TRBD2 (5 bases each). The TCR was taken from a man aged 25-45 years in good health. The sequencing sample was made of central memory CD4+ T cells from blood. The CDR3 DNA follows: TGCGCCAGCAGCCAGACGCCGGGGCACGAGCAGTACGTC. Amino acid sequence: CASSQTPGHEQYV.